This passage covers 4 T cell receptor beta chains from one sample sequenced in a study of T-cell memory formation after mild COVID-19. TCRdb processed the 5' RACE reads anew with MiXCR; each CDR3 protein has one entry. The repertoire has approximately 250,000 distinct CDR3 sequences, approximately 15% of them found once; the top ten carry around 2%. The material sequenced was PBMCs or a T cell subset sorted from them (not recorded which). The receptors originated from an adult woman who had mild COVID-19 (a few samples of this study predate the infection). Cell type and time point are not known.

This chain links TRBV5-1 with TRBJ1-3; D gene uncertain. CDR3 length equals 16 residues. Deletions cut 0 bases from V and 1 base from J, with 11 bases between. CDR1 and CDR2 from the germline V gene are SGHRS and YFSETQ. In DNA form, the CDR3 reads TGCGCCAGCAGCTTGGAGGGAGTATCATCTGGAAACACCATATATTTT. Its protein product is CASSLEGVSSGNTIYF.

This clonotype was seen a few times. The chain's CDR3 is CASSEAGHGYTF. The CDR3 DNA follows: TGTGCCAGCAGTGAAGCAGGGCATGGCTACACCTTC. The V gene is TRBV2, the J gene TRBJ1-2; D is uncertain. CDR3 length: 12 residues. The germline V gene encodes CDR1 SNHLY and CDR2 FYNNEI. Trimming removed 0 bases from V and 6 bases from J, with 5 bases in between.

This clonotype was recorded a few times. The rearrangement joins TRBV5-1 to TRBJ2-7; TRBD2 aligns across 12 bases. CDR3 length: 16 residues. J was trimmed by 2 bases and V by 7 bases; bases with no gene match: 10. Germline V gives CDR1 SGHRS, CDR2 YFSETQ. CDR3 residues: CASATTSGSSAYEQYF. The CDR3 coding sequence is TGCGCCAGCGCCACGACTAGCGGGAGTAGCGCCTACGAGCAGTACTTC.

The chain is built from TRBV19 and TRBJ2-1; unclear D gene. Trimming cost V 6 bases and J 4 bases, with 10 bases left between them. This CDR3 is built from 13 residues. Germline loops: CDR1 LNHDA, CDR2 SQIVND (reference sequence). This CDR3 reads CASRVGFYNEQFF. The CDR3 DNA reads TGTGCCAGTAGGGTCGGGTTTTACAATGAGCAGTTCTTC. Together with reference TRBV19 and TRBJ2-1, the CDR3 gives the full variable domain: DGGITQSPKYLFRKEGQNVTLSCEQNLNHDAMYWYRQDPGQGLRLIYYSQIVNDFQKGDIAEGYSVSREKKESFPLTVTSAQKNPTAFYLCASRVGFYNEQFFGPGTRLTVL.